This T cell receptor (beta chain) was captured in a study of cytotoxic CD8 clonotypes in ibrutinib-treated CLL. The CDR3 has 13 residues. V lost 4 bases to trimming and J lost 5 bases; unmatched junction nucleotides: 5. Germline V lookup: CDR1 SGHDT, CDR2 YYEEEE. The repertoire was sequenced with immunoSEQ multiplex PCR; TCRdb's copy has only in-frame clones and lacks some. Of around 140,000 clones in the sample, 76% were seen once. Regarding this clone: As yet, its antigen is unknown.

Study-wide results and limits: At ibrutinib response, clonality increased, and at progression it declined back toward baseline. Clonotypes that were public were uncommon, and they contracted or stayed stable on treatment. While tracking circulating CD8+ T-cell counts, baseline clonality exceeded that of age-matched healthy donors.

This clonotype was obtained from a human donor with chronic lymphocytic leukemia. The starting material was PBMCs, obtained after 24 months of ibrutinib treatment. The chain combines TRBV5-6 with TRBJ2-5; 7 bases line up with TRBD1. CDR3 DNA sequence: TGTGCCAGCAGCGTTACAGGGGCCGAGACCCAGTACTTC. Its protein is CASSVTGAETQYF.